The TCR beta chain described here comes from a study of CXCR3-negative and CXCR3-positive naive CD8 T cells (dated by TCRdb to between 2017 and 2020). Study-level background: In total, about 135 million TRB reads were obtained, corresponding to roughly 1.5 +/- 0.3 million reads per library. The diversity and physicochemical repertoire analyses included ten to eleven donors pooled from two independent experiments. For the TRBV-TRBJ cluster analysis, the naive subsets came from 5 donors, while the memory cells came from 3 donors.

Study-wide conclusions, independent of this receptor: CXCR3 expression partially decreased after cryopreservation, so most assays used freshly isolated PBMCs. TRB CDR3s from CXCR3-positive naive cells showed higher hydrophobicity (lower Kidera factor 4), lower energy, and higher strength and volume indices than CXCR3-negative naive cells. Because surface CD5, which has been linked to self-reactivity in mice, was comparable between naive subsets, TCR interaction strength was also inferred from TRB CDR3 physicochemical properties. Similar TRBV-TRBJ usage was shown by naive CXCR3-negative and CXCR3-positive cells from the same donor, whereas distinct patterns were shown by memory cells. Comparably high repertoire diversity was found in both naive subsets, whereas much lower repertoire diversity was found in memory CD8+ T cells.

The CDR3 sequence holds 15 residues, the cysteine and phenylalanine included. There is no recorded DNA. According to the germline V gene, CDR1 reads SGDLS and CDR2 reads YYNGEE. Reads for this sample came from a NextSeq 550. The Human TCR Profiling Kit (MiLaboratory) was used to prepare UMI-labeled 5' RACE TRB cDNA libraries. cDNA synthesis used the entire amount of extracted RNA, and PCR amplification then used the entire amount of cDNA produced. The libraries were made side by side, with each library going through the same number of PCR cycles. In the paper's pipeline: MIGEC and MiXCR extracted about 53,000 +/- 10,000 unique UMI-labeled TRB cDNA molecules per library, requiring at least two reads per UMI. On average, 40,000 +/- 10,000 functional in-frame TRB CDR3 nucleotide clonotypes lacking stop codons were found per library. After downsampling to 5000 UMI-labeled TRB molecules per sample, diversity metrics such as normalized Shannon-Wiener and Chao1 were calculated in VDJtools. VDJtools was used to calculate clonotype-size-weighted physicochemical properties of the central five CDR3 residues, namely interaction energy, strength, volume and Kidera factor 4. After reprocessing by TCRdb, each CDR3 protein sequence is one entry, and no DNA is given. TCRdb, rather than the study authors, made the V and J calls. The data table for this sample lists 65,000 to 75,000 distinct CDR3 sequences. The ten biggest clones cover around 1.4% of the sample.

Each CD8+ T cell subset was flow-sorted in triplicate, with roughly 330,000 cells per subset placed directly into RLT lysis buffer. Naive CD8+ T cells were defined stringently as CD45RO-CCR7+CD27+CD95- to exclude memory contaminants. Peripheral blood mononuclear cells were isolated from buffy coats by standard density gradient centrifugation. Naive CXCR3-negative and CXCR3-positive CD8+ T cells were flow-sorted using a FACSAria III. Total RNA was extracted from sorted cells with an RNeasy Mini Kit. In regard to this clonotype: The target of this receptor is not known.

The rearrangement combines TRBV9 with TRBJ2-7; there is no DNA to check the TCRdb D call of TRBD1. The sequencing input was naive CXCR3- CD8+ T cells from blood. Explained via the paper, the cell subset or site label denotes: CD45RO-CCR7+CD27+CD95- naive CD8+ T cells lacking CXCR3 (TNR3-). The origin of this receptor is a human donor in good health. Some clones in this sample may be carry-over from other donors' samples. The CDR3 protein: CASSVAGTSSYEQYF.